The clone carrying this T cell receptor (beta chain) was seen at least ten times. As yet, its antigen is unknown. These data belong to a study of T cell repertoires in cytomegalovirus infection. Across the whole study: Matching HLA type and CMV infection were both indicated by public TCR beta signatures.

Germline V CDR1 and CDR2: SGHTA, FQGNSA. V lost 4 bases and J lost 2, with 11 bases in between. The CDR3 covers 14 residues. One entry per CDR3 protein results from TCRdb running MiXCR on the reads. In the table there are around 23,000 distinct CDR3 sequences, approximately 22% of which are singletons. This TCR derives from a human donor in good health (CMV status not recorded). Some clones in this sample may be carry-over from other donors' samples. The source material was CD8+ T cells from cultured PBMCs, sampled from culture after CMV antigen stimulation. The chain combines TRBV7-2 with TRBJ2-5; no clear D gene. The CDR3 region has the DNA TGTGCCAGCAGCTCCCCACAGTTACAAGAGACCCAGTACTTC. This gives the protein CASSSPQLQETQYF.